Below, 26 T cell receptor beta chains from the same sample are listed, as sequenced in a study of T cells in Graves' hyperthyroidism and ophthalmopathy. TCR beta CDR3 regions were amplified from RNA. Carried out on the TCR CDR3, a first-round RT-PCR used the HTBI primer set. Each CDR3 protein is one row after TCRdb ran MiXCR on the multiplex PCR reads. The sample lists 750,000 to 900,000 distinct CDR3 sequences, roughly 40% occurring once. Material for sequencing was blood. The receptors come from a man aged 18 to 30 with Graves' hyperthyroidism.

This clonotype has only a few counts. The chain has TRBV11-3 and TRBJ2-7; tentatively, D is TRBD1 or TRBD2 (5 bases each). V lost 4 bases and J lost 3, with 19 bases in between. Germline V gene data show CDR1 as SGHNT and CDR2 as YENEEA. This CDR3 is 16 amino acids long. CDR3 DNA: TGTGCCAGCAGCTCTAACTACCGGGACCGCGGCTACGAGCAGTACTTC. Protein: CASSSNYRDRGYEQYF.

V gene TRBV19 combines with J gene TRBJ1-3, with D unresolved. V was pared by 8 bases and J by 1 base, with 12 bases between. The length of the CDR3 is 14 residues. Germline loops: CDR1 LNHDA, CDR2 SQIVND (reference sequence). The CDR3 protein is CASAQISSGNTIYF. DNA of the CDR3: TGTGCCAGTGCCCAAATATCTTCTGGAAACACCATATATTTT.

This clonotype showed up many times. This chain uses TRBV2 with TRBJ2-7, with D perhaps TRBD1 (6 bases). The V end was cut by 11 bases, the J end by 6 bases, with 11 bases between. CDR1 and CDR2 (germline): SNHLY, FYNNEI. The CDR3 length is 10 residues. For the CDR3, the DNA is TGTGCCTCCCAGGGGATCGAGCAGTACTTC. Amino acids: CASQGIEQYF.

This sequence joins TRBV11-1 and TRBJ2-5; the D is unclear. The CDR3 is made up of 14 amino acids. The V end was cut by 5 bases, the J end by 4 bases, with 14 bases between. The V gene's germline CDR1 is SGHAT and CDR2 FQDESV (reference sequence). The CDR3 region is CASSGPGPTETQYF. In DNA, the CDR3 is TGTGCCAGCAGCGGACCAGGACCAACAGAGACCCAGTACTTC. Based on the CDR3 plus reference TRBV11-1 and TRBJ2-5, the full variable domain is EAEVAQSPRYKITEKSQAVAFWCDPISGHATLYWYRQILGQGPELLVQFQDESVVDDSQLPKDRFSAERLKGVDSTLKIQPAELGDSAMYLCASSGPGPTETQYFGPGTRLLVL.

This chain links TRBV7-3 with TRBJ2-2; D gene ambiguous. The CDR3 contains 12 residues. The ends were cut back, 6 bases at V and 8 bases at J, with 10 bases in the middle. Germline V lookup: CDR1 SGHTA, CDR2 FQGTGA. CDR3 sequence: CASSHNGGELFF. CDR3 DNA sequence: TGTGCCAGCAGTCACAACGGGGGGGAGCTGTTTTTT. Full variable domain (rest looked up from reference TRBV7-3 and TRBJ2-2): GAGVSQTPSNKVTEKGKYVELRCDPISGHTALYWYRQSLGQGPEFLIYFQGTGAADDSGLPNDRFFAVRPEGSVSTLKIQRTERGDSAVYLCASSHNGGELFFGEGSRLTVL.

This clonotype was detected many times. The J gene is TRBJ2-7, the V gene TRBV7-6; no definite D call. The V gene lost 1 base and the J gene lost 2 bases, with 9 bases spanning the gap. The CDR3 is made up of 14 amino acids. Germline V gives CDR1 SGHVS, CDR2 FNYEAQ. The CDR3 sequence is CASSLGAAPYEQYF. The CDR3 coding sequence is TGTGCCAGCAGCTTAGGTGCGGCGCCCTACGAGCAGTACTTC.

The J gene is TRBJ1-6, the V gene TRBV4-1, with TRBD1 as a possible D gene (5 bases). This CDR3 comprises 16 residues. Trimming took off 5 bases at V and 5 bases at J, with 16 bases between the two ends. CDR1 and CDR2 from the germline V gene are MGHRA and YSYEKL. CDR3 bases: TGCGCCAGCAGCTCGATCGGGGGTCCCCATAATTCACCCCTCCACTTT. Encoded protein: CASSSIGGPHNSPLHF.

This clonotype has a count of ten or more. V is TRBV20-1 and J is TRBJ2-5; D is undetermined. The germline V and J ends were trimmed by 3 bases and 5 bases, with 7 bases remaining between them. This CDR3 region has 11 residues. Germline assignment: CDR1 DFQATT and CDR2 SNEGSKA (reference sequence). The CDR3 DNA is TGCAGTGCTAGTGTGGGGGAGACCCAGTACTTC. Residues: CSASVGETQYF.

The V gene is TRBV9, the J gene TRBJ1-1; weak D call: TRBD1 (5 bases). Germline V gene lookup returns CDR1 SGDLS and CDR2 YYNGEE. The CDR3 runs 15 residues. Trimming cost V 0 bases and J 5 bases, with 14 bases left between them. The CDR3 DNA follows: TGTGCCAGCAGCGTAGGGGGCGGGGACGGTACTGAAGCTTTCTTT. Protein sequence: CASSVGGGDGTEAFF.

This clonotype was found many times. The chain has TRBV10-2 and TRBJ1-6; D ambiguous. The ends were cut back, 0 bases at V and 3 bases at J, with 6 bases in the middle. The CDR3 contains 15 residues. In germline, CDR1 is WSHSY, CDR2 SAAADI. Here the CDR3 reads CASSESNNYNSPLHF. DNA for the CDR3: TGCGCCAGCAGTGAGTCTAATAACTATAATTCACCCCTCCACTTT.

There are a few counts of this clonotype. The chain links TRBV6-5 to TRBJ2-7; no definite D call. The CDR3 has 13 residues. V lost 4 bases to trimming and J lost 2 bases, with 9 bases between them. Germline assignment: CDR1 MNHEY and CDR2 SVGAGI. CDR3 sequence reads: CASSSVSPYEQYF. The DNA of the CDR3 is TGTGCCAGCAGTTCCGTCAGCCCCTACGAGCAGTACTTC.

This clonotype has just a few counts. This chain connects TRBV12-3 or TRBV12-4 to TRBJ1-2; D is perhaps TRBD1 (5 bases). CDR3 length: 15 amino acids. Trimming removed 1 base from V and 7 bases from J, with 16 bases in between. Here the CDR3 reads CASSLGTTGGLGYTF. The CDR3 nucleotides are TGTGCCAGCAGTTTAGGGACAACAGGAGGGCTTGGCTACACCTTC.

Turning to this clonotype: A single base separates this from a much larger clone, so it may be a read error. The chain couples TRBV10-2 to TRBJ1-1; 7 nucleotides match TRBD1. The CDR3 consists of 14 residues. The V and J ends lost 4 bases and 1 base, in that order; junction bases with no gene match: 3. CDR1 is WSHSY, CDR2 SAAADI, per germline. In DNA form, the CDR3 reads TGCGCCAGCAGTGGTAGGACAGGGAACACTGAAGCTTTCTTT. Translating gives CASSGRTGNTEAFF.

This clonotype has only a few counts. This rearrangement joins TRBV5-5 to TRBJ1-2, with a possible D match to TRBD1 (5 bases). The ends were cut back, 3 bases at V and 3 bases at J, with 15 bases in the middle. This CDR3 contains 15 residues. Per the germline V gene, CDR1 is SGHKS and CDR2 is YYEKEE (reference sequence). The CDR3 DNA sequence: TGTGCCAGCAGCTCGACTCTAGGAGGGGACTATGGCTACACCTTC. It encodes CASSSTLGGDYGYTF.

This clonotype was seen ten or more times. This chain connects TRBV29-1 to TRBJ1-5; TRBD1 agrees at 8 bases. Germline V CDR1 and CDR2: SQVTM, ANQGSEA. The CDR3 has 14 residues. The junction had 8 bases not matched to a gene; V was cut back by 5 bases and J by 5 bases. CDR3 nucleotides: TGCAGCGTTACTCAGGGGGCATTTGATCAGCCCCAGCATTTT. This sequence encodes CSVTQGAFDQPQHF. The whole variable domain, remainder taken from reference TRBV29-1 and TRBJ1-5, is SAVISQKPSRDICQRGTSLTIQCQVDSQVTMMFWYRQQPGQSLTLIATANQGSEATYESGFVIDKFPISRPNLTFSTLTVSNMSPEDSSIYLCSVTQGAFDQPQHFGDGTRLSIL.

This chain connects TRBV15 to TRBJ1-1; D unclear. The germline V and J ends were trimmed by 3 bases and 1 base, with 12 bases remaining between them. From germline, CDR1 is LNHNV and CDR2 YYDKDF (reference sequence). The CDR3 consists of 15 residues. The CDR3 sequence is CATSSPHGGNTEAFF. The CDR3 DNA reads TGTGCCACCAGCAGCCCCCACGGCGGGAACACTGAAGCTTTCTTT.

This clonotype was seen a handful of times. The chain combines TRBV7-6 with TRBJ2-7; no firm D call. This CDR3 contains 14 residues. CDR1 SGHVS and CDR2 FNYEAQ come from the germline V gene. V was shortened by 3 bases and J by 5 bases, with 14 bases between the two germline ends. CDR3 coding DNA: TGTGCCAGCAGCTTGTCCCCGAAGACGAACGAGCAGTACTTC. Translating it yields CASSLSPKTNEQYF.

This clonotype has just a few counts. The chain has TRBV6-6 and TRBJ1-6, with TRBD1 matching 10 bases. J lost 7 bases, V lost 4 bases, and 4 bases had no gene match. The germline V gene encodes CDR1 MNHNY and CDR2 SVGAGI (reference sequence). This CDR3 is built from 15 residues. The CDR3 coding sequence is TGTGCCAGCAGTTCCGACAGGGGGCCGAATTCACCCCTCCACTTT. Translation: CASSSDRGPNSPLHF.

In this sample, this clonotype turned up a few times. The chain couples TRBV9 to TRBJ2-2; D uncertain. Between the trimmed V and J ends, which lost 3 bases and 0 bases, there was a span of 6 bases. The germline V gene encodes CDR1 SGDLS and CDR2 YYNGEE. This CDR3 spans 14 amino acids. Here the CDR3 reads CASSERTNTGELFF. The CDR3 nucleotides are TGTGCCAGCAGCGAAAGAACGAACACCGGGGAGCTGTTTTTT.

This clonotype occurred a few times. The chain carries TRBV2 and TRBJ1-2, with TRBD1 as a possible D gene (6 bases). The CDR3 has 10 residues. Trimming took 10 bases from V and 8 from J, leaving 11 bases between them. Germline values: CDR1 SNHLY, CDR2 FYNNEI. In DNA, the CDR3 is TGTGCCATTCGGACAGACGGCTACACCTTC. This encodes CAIRTDGYTF.

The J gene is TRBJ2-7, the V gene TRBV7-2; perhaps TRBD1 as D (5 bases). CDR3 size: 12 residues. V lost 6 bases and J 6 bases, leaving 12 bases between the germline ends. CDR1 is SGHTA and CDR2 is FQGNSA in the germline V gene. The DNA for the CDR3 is TGTGCCAGCAGTTTTAGGGGTAGCGAGCAGTACTTC. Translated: CASSFRGSEQYF.

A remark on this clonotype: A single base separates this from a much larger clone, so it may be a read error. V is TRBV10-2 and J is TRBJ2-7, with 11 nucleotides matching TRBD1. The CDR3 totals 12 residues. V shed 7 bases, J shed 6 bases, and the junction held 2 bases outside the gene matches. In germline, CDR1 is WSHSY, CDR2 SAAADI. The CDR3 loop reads CASKDRGLEQYF. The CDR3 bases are TGCGCCAGCAAGGACAGGGGGCTCGAGCAGTACTTC.

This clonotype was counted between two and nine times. This chain's CDR3 is CASSQETATDYEQYF. CDR3 DNA: TGTGCCAGCAGCCAAGAGACAGCCACAGACTACGAGCAGTACTTC. V usage is TRBV14 and J usage is TRBJ2-7, with D perhaps TRBD1 (5 bases). V lost 0 bases and J 3 bases, leaving 12 bases between the germline ends. The CDR3 consists of 15 residues. The germline gives CDR1 SGHDN, CDR2 FVKESK.

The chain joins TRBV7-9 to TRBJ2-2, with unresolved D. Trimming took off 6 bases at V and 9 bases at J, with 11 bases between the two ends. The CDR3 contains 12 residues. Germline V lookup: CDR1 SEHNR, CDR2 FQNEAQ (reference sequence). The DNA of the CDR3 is TGTGCCAGCAGTCCTGCCTCCTGGGAGCTGTTTTTT. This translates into CASSPASWELFF.

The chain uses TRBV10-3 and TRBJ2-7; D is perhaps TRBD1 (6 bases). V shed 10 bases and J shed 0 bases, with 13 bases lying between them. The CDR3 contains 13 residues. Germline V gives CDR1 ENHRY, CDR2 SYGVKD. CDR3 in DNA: TGTGCCACCAAGGGACATCACTCCTACGAGCAGTACTTC. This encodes CATKGHHSYEQYF.

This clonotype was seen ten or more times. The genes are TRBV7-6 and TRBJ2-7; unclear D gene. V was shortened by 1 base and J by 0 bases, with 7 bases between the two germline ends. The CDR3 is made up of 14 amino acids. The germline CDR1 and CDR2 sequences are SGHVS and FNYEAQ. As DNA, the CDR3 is TGTGCCAGCAGCTTAGGGGCACTCTCCTACGAGCAGTACTTC. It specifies CASSLGALSYEQYF.